This TCR beta chain emerged from a study of T cells in Graves' hyperthyroidism and ophthalmopathy. Across the whole study: Peripheral blood samples were taken at initial diagnosis, prior to any treatment. Study observations and caveats: Also found in blood were most expanded thyroid clonotypes above 0.001.

This clonotype was seen ten or more times. Its cognate antigen is unknown. Under 3 months was the duration of disease in ophthalmopathy patients, who also had a Clinical Activity Score of at least 3 and a NOSPECS grade of at least 4. This sample holds PBMCs from under 11 ml fresh peripheral blood. The CDR3 regions of TCR beta were amplified from RNA transcripts. First-round RT-PCR with HTBI primers amplified the TCR CDR3 region. TCRdb itself ran the multiplex PCR reads through MiXCR, one entry per CDR3 protein. The sample shows 300,000 to 450,000 distinct CDR3 sequences, more than 12% of them seen only once. Germline assignment: CDR1 DFQATT and CDR2 SNEGSKA (reference sequence). The CDR3 extends over 16 amino acids. With V trimmed by 3 bases and J by 2 bases, 7 bases remained unmatched.

Sequencing was carried out using blood. V gene TRBV20-1 combines with J gene TRBJ2-5, with 12 bases aligning to TRBD2. The clonotype was recovered from a woman younger than 45 with Graves' ophthalmopathy. CDR3 in amino acids: CSASSTSGGLQETQYF. CDR3 nucleotide sequence: TGCAGTGCTAGTTCGACTAGCGGGGGCCTTCAAGAGACCCAGTACTTC.